The 5 T cell receptor beta chains in this list originate from one sample, sequenced in a study of patients and donors after allogeneic stem cell transplantation. TCRdb used MiXCR to reprocess the RT-PCR reads, holding one entry per CDR3 protein. Of more than 850,000 distinct CDR3 sequences in the sample, about a sixth were seen once. Sequenced input: blood, either unsorted or a sorted T cell fraction (not recorded which). Receptors originate from a human donor who was either an allogeneic HSCT recipient or a stem cell or donor lymphocyte infusion donor (not recorded which). It is not recorded whose cells these are; they may come from a transplant donor.

This clonotype was counted a few times. The chain links TRBV27 to TRBJ1-1; possibly TRBD1 for D (5 bases). V gave up 5 bases and J gave up 1 base, with 17 bases separating them. The CDR3 is 16 residues long. Germline-derived CDR1 and CDR2 are MNHEY and SMNVEV (reference sequence). The CDR3 sequence: CASSPSRGVPNTEAFF. The DNA for the CDR3 is TGTGCCAGCAGTCCGTCACGAGGGGTACCGAACACTGAAGCTTTCTTT.

J is TRBJ2-7 and V is TRBV7-2; 7 nucleotides agree with TRBD1. CDR1 is SGHTA, CDR2 FQGNSA, per germline. The CDR3 is 15 residues long. V was pared by 3 bases and J by 2 bases, with 7 bases of the junction left unmatched. CDR3 DNA: TGTGCCAGCAGCTTCCCACAGGGGTCCACCTACGAGCAGTACTTC. It yields the protein CASSFPQGSTYEQYF. The variable domain in full, with the rest retrieved from reference TRBV7-2 and TRBJ2-7, is GAGVSQSPSNKVTEKGKDVELRCDPISGHTALYWYRQSLGQGLEFLIYFQGNSAPDKSGLPSDRFSAERTGGSVSTLTIQRTQQEDSAVYLCASSFPQGSTYEQYFGPGTRLTVT.

This clonotype was detected a few times. This rearrangement joins TRBV10-3 to TRBJ1-2, with no clear D. V lost 0 bases to trimming and J lost 8 bases, with 13 bases between them. The CDR3 extends over 14 amino acids. CDR1 ENHRY and CDR2 SYGVKD come from the germline V gene. The CDR3 region has the DNA TGTGCCATCAGTGAGTCCGCACAGAGAGCCGGCTACACCTTC. Its translation is CAISESAQRAGYTF.

CDR3 sequence (DNA): TGTGCCAGCAGCTTAAAGATCGGGGGTGGAAACACCATATATTTT. Protein sequence: CASSLKIGGGNTIYF. The J gene is TRBJ1-3, the V gene TRBV7-6; D may be TRBD1 (5 bases). The germline V gene has CDR1 SGHVS and CDR2 FNYEAQ. The CDR3 contains 15 residues. V was shortened by 2 bases and J by 3 bases, with 11 bases between the two germline ends.

The table lists this clonotype with a few counts. J is TRBJ2-7 and V is TRBV7-2; D unresolved. The CDR3 has 14 amino acids. The germline gives CDR1 SGHTA, CDR2 FQGNSA. Trimming pared 10 bases from V and 5 bases from J, leaving 21 bases between. In nucleotides, the CDR3 is TGTGCCACTCGGCGACGATACAATAGCCACGAGCAGTACTTC. Translating gives CATRRRYNSHEQYF.